These 9 T cell receptor beta chains were sequenced from one sample in a study of Graves' ophthalmopathy and Graves' hyperthyroidism. Amplification from RNA transcripts yielded the TCR beta CDR3 regions. RT-PCR was first run with HTBI primers, then multiplex PCR in a second round. TCRdb redid the calling of the multiplex PCR reads with MiXCR, one entry per CDR3 protein. The table shows around 520,000 distinct CDR3 sequences, with 35% to 40% occurring only once. Specimen: peripheral blood or thyroid tissue (not recorded which). The receptors were gathered from an adult man with Graves' hyperthyroidism.

This clonotype was seen ten or more times. The V call is TRBV12-3 or TRBV12-4, the J call TRBJ1-5, with D perhaps matching TRBD1 (5 bases). CDR3 size: 14 residues. V was trimmed by 3 bases and J by 4 bases, leaving 10 bases between them. CDR3 in DNA: TGTGCCAGCAGTTTTTTGGGGGTGAATCAGCCCCAGCATTTT. Translating it yields CASSFLGVNQPQHF.

The sample holds many counts of this clonotype. V usage is TRBV20-1 and J usage is TRBJ2-5, with D possibly TRBD2 on 7 matching bases. The CDR3 has 13 residues. V shed 0 bases and J shed 9 bases, with 14 bases lying between them. CDR1 and CDR2 (germline): DFQATT, SNEGSKA (reference sequence). The DNA for the CDR3 is TGCAGTGCTAGAGATCGGCGGGGGCCGGCCCAGTACTTC. Translating it yields CSARDRRGPAQYF.

The rearrangement uses TRBV6-1 and TRBJ2-2, with D hard to call. Germline V gives CDR1 MNHNS, CDR2 SASEGT. V was cut by 6 bases and J by 7 bases, with 12 bases left in between. This CDR3 is 13 amino acids long. CDR3: CASRGYQFGELFF. The CDR3 DNA reads TGTGCCAGCAGAGGGTATCAGTTCGGGGAGCTGTTTTTT.

There are many counts of this clonotype. This chain uses TRBV20-1 with TRBJ2-7; 7 positions agree with TRBD2. The ends lost 1 base at V and 3 bases at J; junction bases unmatched: 12. Germline V lookup: CDR1 DFQATT, CDR2 SNEGSKA (reference sequence). This CDR3 is built from 16 residues. CDR3 coding DNA: TGCAGTGCTAGAGGCGGGAGAAGCGGCAGCAACTACGAGCAGTACTTC. It is translated as CSARGGRSGSNYEQYF.

The rearrangement links TRBV24-1 to TRBJ1-2; TRBD1 matches 11 bases. Germline V gene lookup returns CDR1 KGHDR and CDR2 SFDVKD. CDR3 size: 15 residues. Trimming cost V 6 bases and J 7 bases; bases outside gene matches: 9. The DNA of the CDR3 is TGTGCCACCAGTCCCGGACAGGGGGCTTACTGTGGCTACACCTTC. This sequence encodes CATSPGQGAYCGYTF.

Worth noting for this clonotype: A clone one base away is much larger, so this may be a read error. This chain connects TRBV7-2 to TRBJ1-2; D perhaps matches TRBD1 (5 bases). Germline loops: CDR1 SGHTA, CDR2 FQGNSA. This CDR3 spans 17 amino acids. CDR3 DNA sequence: TGTGCCAGCAGCTTAGAATGGGGCGGGGGAGGCCCCTATAGCTACACCTTC. This codes for CASSLEWGGGGPYSYTF.

This rearrangement joins TRBV7-9 to TRBJ2-5, with 7 bases matching TRBD2. J gave up 0 bases and V 5 bases, and 9 bases lay outside the gene matches. The CDR3 is made up of 16 amino acids. Germline V gene lookup returns CDR1 SEHNR and CDR2 FQNEAQ (reference sequence). CDR3 nucleotides: TGTGCCAGCAGCCGGAGCGGGGCGGGGGACCAAGAGACCCAGTACTTC. It specifies CASSRSGAGDQETQYF.

The chain links TRBV2 to TRBJ1-1; 7 positions agree with TRBD1. CDR1 SNHLY and CDR2 FYNNEI come from the germline V gene. V dropped 8 bases and J dropped 7; count of bases not matched to a gene: 4. CDR3 length: 11 amino acids. CDR3 sequence: CASAPGGEAFF. The DNA for the CDR3 is TGTGCCAGCGCGCCAGGGGGTGAAGCTTTCTTT. Supplemented by reference TRBV2 and TRBJ1-1, the full variable domain reads EPEVTQTPSHQVTQMGQEVILRCVPISNHLYFYWYRQILGQKVEFLVSFYNNEISEKSEIFDDQFSVERPDGSNFTLKIRSTKLEDSAMYFCASAPGGEAFFGQGTRLTVV.

The chain recombines TRBV20-1 with TRBJ2-5; D possibly uses TRBD1 or TRBD2 (5 bases each). The CDR3 totals 14 residues. The V gene lost 1 base and the J gene lost 5 bases, with 14 bases spanning the gap. Germline CDR1 reads DFQATT; CDR2 reads SNEGSKA (reference sequence). CDR3 region: CSARGPGTNETQYF. The CDR3 region has the DNA TGCAGTGCTAGAGGTCCAGGGACCAATGAGACCCAGTACTTC.